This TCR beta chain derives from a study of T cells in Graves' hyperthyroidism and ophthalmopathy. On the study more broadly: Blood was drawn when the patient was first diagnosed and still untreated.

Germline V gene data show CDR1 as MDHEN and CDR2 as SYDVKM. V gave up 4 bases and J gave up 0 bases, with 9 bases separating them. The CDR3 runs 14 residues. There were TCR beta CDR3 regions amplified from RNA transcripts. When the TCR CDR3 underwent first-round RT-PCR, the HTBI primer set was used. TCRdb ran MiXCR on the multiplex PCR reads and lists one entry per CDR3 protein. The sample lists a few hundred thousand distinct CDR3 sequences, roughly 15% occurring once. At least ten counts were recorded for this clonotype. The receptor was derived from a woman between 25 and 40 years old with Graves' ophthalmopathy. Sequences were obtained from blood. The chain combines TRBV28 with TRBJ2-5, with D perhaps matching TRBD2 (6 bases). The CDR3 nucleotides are TGTGCCAGCAGTTCGGGGGATTACCAAGAGACCCAGTACTTC. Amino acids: CASSSGDYQETQYF.